These T cell receptor beta chains were read from a single sample in a study of cytomegalovirus exposure and HLA in healthy donors. Only in-frame clones appear in the TCRdb table, and some are missing; sequencing was by immunoSEQ multiplex PCR. Here the sample spans 55,000 to 80,000 clones, about 68% being singletons. What was sequenced was PBMCs. The receptors derive from a woman aged 25 to 39 in good health and CMV-seropositive. CDR3s include the opening cysteine and the closing phenylalanine or tryptophan. A D gene is named only where the DNA matches it firmly. Size is omitted from some rows. Given values are once, few, many or a class for expanded clones.

clone size: NA
V gene: TRBV19
J gene: TRBJ2-1
D gene: TRBD2
CDR3 DNA: TGTGCCAGTAGTATAGTTCAGCGGGAGGTAAATGAGCAGTTCTTC
CDR3 protein: CASSIVQREVNEQFF

clone size: once
V gene: TRBV9
J gene: TRBJ1-5
D gene: TRBD1
CDR3 DNA: TGTGCCAGCAGCGGCGGGGGGACAGATAATCAGCCCCAGCATTTT
CDR3 protein: CASSGGGTDNQPQHF

clone size: NA
V gene: TRBV11-2
J gene: TRBJ1-4
D gene: TRBD1
CDR3 DNA: TGTGCCAGCAGCTTAGGACAGGGTTTTGAAAAACTGTTTTTT
CDR3 protein: CASSLGQGFEKLFF

clone size: NA
V gene: TRBV5-1
J gene: TRBJ2-5
D gene: NA
CDR3 DNA: TGCGCCAGCAGTTCGGGGGTCTTAGCCCTCTTTGAGGAGACCCAGTACTTC
CDR3 protein: CASSSGVLALFEETQYF

clone size: once
V gene: TRBV29-1
J gene: TRBJ1-2
D gene: NA
CDR3 DNA: TGCAGCGTTGAGTGGCAGGATGGCTACACCTTC
CDR3 protein: CSVEWQDGYTF

clone size: NA
V gene: TRBV4-3
J gene: TRBJ1-5
D gene: NA
CDR3 DNA: TGCGCCAGCAGCCAAGATTGGCAGGTTATAAATCAGCCCCAGCATTTT
CDR3 protein: CASSQDWQVINQPQHF

clone size: NA
V gene: TRBV11-3
J gene: TRBJ2-3
D gene: NA
CDR3 DNA: TGTGCCAGCAGCTTAGATGGATCATCGAGGGATACGCAGTATTTT
CDR3 protein: CASSLDGSSRDTQYF

clone size: NA
V gene: TRBV28
J gene: TRBJ2-7
D gene: TRBD1
CDR3 DNA: TGTGCCAGCAGTTGGCAGGGGGCAAGGTACGAGCAGTACTTC
CDR3 protein: CASSWQGARYEQYF

clone size: NA
V gene: TRBV19
J gene: TRBJ1-1
D gene: NA
CDR3 DNA: TGTGCCAGTAGTATAGATCCTTTTCCTTCAGGGGCCCCGAACACTGAAGCTTTCTTT
CDR3 protein: CASSIDPFPSGAPNTEAFF

clone size: NA
V gene: TRBV5-1
J gene: TRBJ2-3
D gene: TRBD2
CDR3 DNA: TGCGCCAGCAGCAGGGCTAGCGGGAGCACAGATACGCAGTATTTT
CDR3 protein: CASSRASGSTDTQYF

clone size: few
V gene: TRBV28
J gene: TRBJ2-5
D gene: NA
CDR3 DNA: TGTGCCAGCAGTTTAACGCGGGACTCCTTTCAAGAGACCCAGTACTTC
CDR3 protein: CASSLTRDSFQETQYF

clone size: NA
V gene: TRBV4-3
J gene: TRBJ1-4
D gene: TRBD1
CDR3 DNA: TGCGCCAGCAGCCAAGATTGGGACAGGGGATTCGAAAAACTGTTTTTT
CDR3 protein: CASSQDWDRGFEKLFF

clone size: NA
V gene: TRBV7-6
J gene: TRBJ2-2
D gene: TRBD2
CDR3 DNA: TGTGCCAGCAGCCGGGGTTTAGCGTGGACTAGCGGGAGGCCCTGGGGGGAGCTGTTTTTT
CDR3 protein: CASSRGLAWTSGRPWGELFF

clone size: NA
V gene: TRBV2
J gene: TRBJ2-7
D gene: TRBD2
CDR3 DNA: TGTGCCAGCAAACCTCGGACTAGCGGGATGAGCTCCTACGAGCAGTACTTC
CDR3 protein: CASKPRTSGMSSYEQYF

clone size: NA
V gene: TRBV6-6
J gene: TRBJ1-5
D gene: TRBD1
CDR3 DNA: TGTGCCAGCCAGATACAGGGGGCTGGGCAGCCCCAGCATTTT
CDR3 protein: CASQIQGAGQPQHF

clone size: NA
V gene: TRBV6-5
J gene: TRBJ2-1
D gene: TRBD2
CDR3 DNA: TGTGCCACAGGCTGGGAGGGCGAGAATGAGCAGTTCTTC
CDR3 protein: CATGWEGENEQFF

clone size: NA
V gene: TRBV6-5
J gene: TRBJ2-7
D gene: NA
CDR3 DNA: TGTGCCAGCAGACGACAGGAGTCCTACGAGCAGTACTTC
CDR3 protein: CASRRQESYEQYF

clone size: NA
V gene: TRBV5-1
J gene: TRBJ2-1
D gene: TRBD2
CDR3 DNA: TGCGCCAGCAGCTTGCGGACTAGCGGGACGATAAATGAGCAGTTCTTC
CDR3 protein: CASSLRTSGTINEQFF

clone size: once
V gene: TRBV18
J gene: TRBJ2-2
D gene: NA
CDR3 DNA: TGTGCCAGCTCCCAAAAAAGGACAGATATGAACACCGGGGAGCTGTTTTTT
CDR3 protein: CASSQKRTDMNTGELFF

clone size: few
V gene: TRBV4-2
J gene: TRBJ1-2
D gene: NA
CDR3 DNA: TGTGCCAGCAGCCAAGAACGGTCAGGGTTCTATGGCTACACCTTC
CDR3 protein: CASSQERSGFYGYTF

clone size: few
V gene: TRBV7-9
J gene: TRBJ1-6
D gene: TRBD1
CDR3 DNA: TGTTCCAGCAGCACGGGACAGCAGCCCTATAATTCACCCCTCCACTTT
CDR3 protein: CSSSTGQQPYNSPLHF

clone size: NA
V gene: TRBV2
J gene: TRBJ2-7
D gene: TRBD2
CDR3 DNA: TGTGCCAGCAGTGAAGGTCGGCGGGAGGCCCGCTACGAGCAGTACTTC
CDR3 protein: CASSEGRREARYEQYF

clone size: once
V gene: TRBV18
J gene: TRBJ2-7
D gene: TRBD2
CDR3 DNA: TGTGCCAGCTCAAGGAGGGGGGTAACACCAGGACTAGCGTCCTCCTACGAGCAGTACTTC
CDR3 protein: CASSRRGVTPGLASSYEQYF

clone size: NA
V gene: TRBV7-2
J gene: TRBJ1-3
D gene: NA
CDR3 DNA: TGTGCCAGCAGCCCGCCCCCCAGAGGAAACACCATATATTTT
CDR3 protein: CASSPPPRGNTIYF

clone size: few
V gene: TRBV9
J gene: TRBJ2-4
D gene: TRBD2
CDR3 DNA: TGTGCCAGCAGCGCAGGACCGGGACTAGCGGGCGGGAGGAACATTCAGTACTTC
CDR3 protein: CASSAGPGLAGGRNIQYF

clone size: NA
V gene: TRBV5-6
J gene: TRBJ1-2
D gene: NA
CDR3 DNA: TGTGCCAGCAGCTTAGGGGGGGAAATCTATGGCTACACCTTC
CDR3 protein: CASSLGGEIYGYTF

clone size: NA
V gene: TRBV5-1
J gene: TRBJ2-3
D gene: TRBD2
CDR3 DNA: TGCGCCAGCAGCTTGGGAGTCCCCCTGGGGACTAGCGGGTACACAGATACGCAGTATTTT
CDR3 protein: CASSLGVPLGTSGYTDTQYF

clone size: NA
V gene: TRBV7-2
J gene: TRBJ2-1
D gene: TRBD2
CDR3 DNA: TGTGCCAGCAGCTCGCAGACTAGCGGGCGGAATGAGCAGTTCTTC
CDR3 protein: CASSSQTSGRNEQFF

clone size: NA
V gene: TRBV5-1
J gene: TRBJ2-5
D gene: NA
CDR3 DNA: TGCGCCAGCAGCTTGGCCCCCTCGAGCCAAGAGACCCAGTACTTC
CDR3 protein: CASSLAPSSQETQYF

clone size: NA
V gene: TRBV29-1
J gene: TRBJ1-1
D gene: TRBD1
CDR3 DNA: TGCAGCGGGGAACAGGGGGCTGAAGCTTTCTTT
CDR3 protein: CSGEQGAEAFF

clone size: NA
V gene: TRBV27
J gene: TRBJ2-7
D gene: TRBD2
CDR3 DNA: TGTGCCAGCCGACCCGAGATCCTCGGGGGGGCCTACGAGCAGTACTTC
CDR3 protein: CASRPEILGGAYEQYF

clone size: once
V gene: TRBV11-1
J gene: TRBJ2-1
D gene: TRBD2
CDR3 DNA: TGTGCCAGCAGCTTGGAACTAGCGGGAGGGGTCTATGAGCAGTTCTTC
CDR3 protein: CASSLELAGGVYEQFF

clone size: few
V gene: TRBV18
J gene: TRBJ1-3
D gene: NA
CDR3 DNA: TGTGCCAGCTCACCAATCAGGGATACTGGAAACACCATATATTTT
CDR3 protein: CASSPIRDTGNTIYF

clone size: NA
V gene: TRBV11-2
J gene: TRBJ1-1
D gene: TRBD1
CDR3 DNA: TGTGCCAGCAGCCGAAGGACAGGGGAGAACACTGAAGCTTTCTTT
CDR3 protein: CASSRRTGENTEAFF

clone size: few
V gene: TRBV5-6
J gene: TRBJ2-7
D gene: TRBD1
CDR3 DNA: TGTGCCAGCAGCTTTTTTCGGGACAGGGGGTACGAGCAGTACTTC
CDR3 protein: CASSFFRDRGYEQYF

clone size: NA
V gene: TRBV7-6
J gene: TRBJ2-1
D gene: TRBD2
CDR3 DNA: TGTGCCAGCAGCTCCCGGATGGGTAGCGGGATAGTTTACAATGAGCAGTTCTTC
CDR3 protein: CASSSRMGSGIVYNEQFF

clone size: once
V gene: TRBV29-1
J gene: TRBJ2-7
D gene: NA
CDR3 DNA: TGCAGCGTTGAATCGGGTCGCAACGAGCAGTACTTC
CDR3 protein: CSVESGRNEQYF

clone size: NA
V gene: TRBV9
J gene: TRBJ2-1
D gene: TRBD1
CDR3 DNA: TGTGCCAGCAGCCCCCGGACAGGGGGTTTGGGATACAATGAGCAGTTCTTC
CDR3 protein: CASSPRTGGLGYNEQFF

clone size: NA
V gene: TRBV29-1
J gene: TRBJ2-3
D gene: TRBD2
CDR3 DNA: TGCAGCGTTGAAGGATTGTGGAAGACTAGCGGGAGGGCCAATCCAGCAGATACGCAGTATTTT
CDR3 protein: CSVEGLWKTSGRANPADTQYF

clone size: NA
V gene: TRBV10-3
J gene: TRBJ2-3
D gene: NA
CDR3 DNA: TGTGCCGCATGGGACTTAACAGATACGCAGTATTTT
CDR3 protein: CAAWDLTDTQYF

clone size: NA
V gene: TRBV28
J gene: TRBJ1-2
D gene: TRBD1
CDR3 DNA: TGTGCCAGCAGTACAGGGGACCCTGGCTACACCTTC
CDR3 protein: CASSTGDPGYTF

clone size: NA
V gene: TRBV11-2
J gene: TRBJ2-1
D gene: TRBD2
CDR3 DNA: TGTGCCAGCAGCTTAGTAGCGGGAGGGCCCGGTGAGCAGTTCTTC
CDR3 protein: CASSLVAGGPGEQFF

clone size: NA
V gene: TRBV10-3
J gene: TRBJ2-2
D gene: TRBD2
CDR3 DNA: TGTGCCATCAATTCCGGGAGGGCCCGCACCGGGGAGCTGTTTTTT
CDR3 protein: CAINSGRARTGELFF

clone size: NA
V gene: TRBV10-1
J gene: TRBJ2-3
D gene: NA
CDR3 DNA: TGCGCCAGCAGTGAGGACGGGAGAGGGGGCACAGATACGCAGTATTTT
CDR3 protein: CASSEDGRGGTDTQYF

clone size: once
V gene: TRBV4-2
J gene: TRBJ2-7
D gene: NA
CDR3 DNA: TGTGCCAGCAGCCAAGATCTCATATACGAGCAGTACTTC
CDR3 protein: CASSQDLIYEQYF

clone size: NA
V gene: TRBV5-1
J gene: TRBJ2-3
D gene: TRBD2
CDR3 DNA: TGCGCCAGCAGCTTGGGAATTCTAGCGGATAACACAGATACGCAGTATTTT
CDR3 protein: CASSLGILADNTDTQYF

clone size: NA
V gene: TRBV6-5
J gene: TRBJ2-3
D gene: NA
CDR3 DNA: TGTGCCAGCAGCGGTGGACTACGCACAGATACGCAGTATTTT
CDR3 protein: CASSGGLRTDTQYF

clone size: NA
V gene: TRBV28
J gene: TRBJ2-7
D gene: TRBD1
CDR3 DNA: TGTGCCAGCAGTTTATCGGGACAGGGAAGTACCTACGAGCAGTACTTC
CDR3 protein: CASSLSGQGSTYEQYF

clone size: NA
V gene: TRBV4-1
J gene: TRBJ2-1
D gene: NA
CDR3 DNA: TGCGCCAGCAGCCAAGAGGAGGAGAGCTCCTACAATGAGCAGTTCTTC
CDR3 protein: CASSQEEESSYNEQFF

clone size: NA
V gene: TRBV9
J gene: TRBJ2-1
D gene: NA
CDR3 DNA: TGTGCCAGCAGTACAACCATGGATGAGCAGTTCTTC
CDR3 protein: CASSTTMDEQFF

clone size: NA
V gene: TRBV7-6
J gene: TRBJ2-1
D gene: TRBD2
CDR3 DNA: TGTGCCAGCAGCTTGACACAAAGCTGGGCGGGAGGGAGTAATGAGCAGTTCTTC
CDR3 protein: CASSLTQSWAGGSNEQFF

clone size: NA
V gene: TRBV30
J gene: TRBJ2-1
D gene: NA
CDR3 DNA: TGTGCCTGGAGTCAGGATGAGCAGTTCTTC
CDR3 protein: CAWSQDEQFF

clone size: once
V gene: TRBV6-5
J gene: TRBJ2-7
D gene: NA
CDR3 DNA: TGTGCCAGCAGTTACGGGGGAGGCTCCTACGAGCAGTACTTC
CDR3 protein: CASSYGGGSYEQYF